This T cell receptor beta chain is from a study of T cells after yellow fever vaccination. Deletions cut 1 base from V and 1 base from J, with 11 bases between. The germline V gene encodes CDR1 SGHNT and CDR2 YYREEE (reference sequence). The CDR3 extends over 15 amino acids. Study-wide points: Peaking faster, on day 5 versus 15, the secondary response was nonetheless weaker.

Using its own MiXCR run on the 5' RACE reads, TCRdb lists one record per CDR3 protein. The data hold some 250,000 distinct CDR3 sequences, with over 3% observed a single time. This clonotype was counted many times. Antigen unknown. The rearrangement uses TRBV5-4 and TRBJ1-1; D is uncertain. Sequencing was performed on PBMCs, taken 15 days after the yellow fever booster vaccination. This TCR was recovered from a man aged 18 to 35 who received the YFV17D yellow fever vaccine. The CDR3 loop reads CASSLPRHTNTEAFF. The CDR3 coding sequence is TGTGCCAGCAGCTTGCCGAGACATACGAACACTGAAGCTTTCTTT.